A selection of T cell receptor beta chains follows, all from one sample in a study of control samples from healthy donors and cancer patients. Repertoires were generated with immunoSEQ multiplex PCR, while TCRdb's copy carries only in-frame clones and drops some. This table holds 110,000 to 150,000 clones, 80% to 95% found once. The sequenced sample consisted of blood. Source of these receptors: a man aged 25-45 years in good health. CDR3s include the opening cysteine and the closing phenylalanine or tryptophan. D genes are given only for firm matches. Expanded clones are given a class, and other clones once, few, many or no size at all.

J gene | clone size | V gene | D gene | CDR3 protein | CDR3 DNA
TRBJ2-1 | . | TRBV28 | . | CASSLLLREQFF | TGTGCCAGCAGTTTATTGCTCCGGGAGCAGTTCTTC
TRBJ2-2 | medium-sized | TRBV6-5 | TRBD2 | CASSREGDTGELFF | TGTGCCAGCTCACGGGAGGGGGACACCGGGGAGCTGTTTTTT
TRBJ2-3 | once | TRBV2 | TRBD1 | CASSADRVRTDTQYF | TGTGCCAGCAGTGCGGACAGGGTTCGGACAGATACGCAGTATTTT
TRBJ2-2 | . | TRBV30 | . | CAWTTGSGELFF | TGTGCCTGGACCACAGGGTCCGGGGAGCTGTTTTTT
TRBJ2-2 | . | TRBV2 | TRBD2 | CAVRSGKVAGELFF | TGTGCCGTCCGTAGCGGGAAGGTCGCCGGGGAGCTGTTTTTT
TRBJ2-1 | . | TRBV5-4 | . | CASSISQRRSNEQFF | TGTGCCAGTAGCATATCCCAGCGTAGGAGCAATGAGCAGTTCTTC
TRBJ1-6 | . | TRBV4-2 | . | CASHYTRDNSPLHF | TGTGCCAGTCATTATACCAGGGATAATTCACCCCTCCACTTT
TRBJ1-6 | . | TRBV28 | . | CASSLIFGLSNSPLHF | TGTGCCAGCAGTTTGATTTTTGGGTTGAGTAATTCACCCCTCCACTTT
TRBJ2-2 | . | TRBV6-2/TRBV6-3 | TRBD2 | CASSRSGSGTGELFF | TGTGCCAGCAGTCGTAGCGGGAGTGGGACCGGGGAGCTGTTTTTT
TRBJ1-2 | once | TRBV19 | . | CASSIVSGLDGYTF | TGTGCCAGTAGTATAGTTTCGGGGTTGGATGGCTACACCTTC
TRBJ2-7 | . | TRBV2 | TRBD1 | CASSVRGYSYEQYF | TGTGCCAGCAGTGTCAGGGGGTACTCCTACGAGCAGTACTTC
TRBJ1-3 | . | TRBV27 | . | CASSRGDGNTIYF | TGTGCCAGCAGCCGGGGAGATGGAAACACCATATATTTT
TRBJ1-2 | . | TRBV28 | TRBD1 | CASRQTGGNYGYTF | TGTGCCAGCAGGCAGACAGGGGGCAACTATGGCTACACCTTC
TRBJ1-2 | once | TRBV11-2 | . | CASSLDGPRQGYTF | TGTGCCAGCAGCTTAGACGGGCCTCGCCAGGGCTACACCTTC
TRBJ2-3 | . | TRBV6-2/TRBV6-3 | . | CASSLTGIVTDTQYF | TGTGCCAGCAGCTTGACCGGGATCGTCACAGATACGCAGTATTTT
TRBJ2-2 | . | TRBV5-1 | . | CASRGTNTGELFF | TGCGCCAGCAGGGGCACGAACACCGGGGAGCTGTTTTTT
TRBJ1-2 | . | TRBV5-1 | . | CASSLGLGDPGYGYTF | TGCGCCAGCAGCTTGGGATTGGGGGACCCAGGCTATGGCTACACCTTC
TRBJ2-5 | . | TRBV28 | . | CASSSPGSPIMETQYF | TGTGCCAGCAGTTCCCCTGGTTCCCCGATCATGGAGACCCAGTACTTC
TRBJ2-7 | . | TRBV11-3 | TRBD1 | CASSLAPGQSYEQYF | TGTGCCAGCAGCTTAGCTCCGGGACAGTCCTACGAGCAGTACTTC
TRBJ1-6 | . | TRBV6-2/TRBV6-3 | TRBD1 | CASSPRDRVNSPLHF | TGTGCCAGCAGTCCAAGGGACAGGGTGAATTCACCCCTCCACTTT
TRBJ2-3 | . | TRBV7-9 | TRBD2 | CASSLQAGARDTQYF | TGTGCCAGCAGCTTACAAGCGGGAGCCCGAGATACGCAGTATTTT
TRBJ2-5 | . | TRBV28 | . | CASSWASQETQYF | TGTGCCAGCAGTTGGGCAAGTCAAGAGACCCAGTACTTC
TRBJ2-5 | . | TRBV9 | TRBD2 | CASSPGTSGIGLETQYF | TGTGCCAGCAGCCCGGGGACTAGCGGGATAGGGTTGGAGACCCAGTACTTC
TRBJ2-2 | . | TRBV29-1 | . | CSVDRGDTGELFF | TGCAGCGTCGACCGTGGGGACACCGGGGAGCTGTTTTTT
TRBJ1-2 | many | TRBV7-9 | . | CASSLYNPLEGYTF | TGTGCCAGCAGCTTATACAACCCCCTGGAGGGCTACACCTTC
TRBJ2-3 | once | TRBV25-1 | TRBD2 | CASSGREREKGGTDTQYF | TGTGCCAGCAGTGGGCGGGAGCGGGAGAAAGGAGGTACAGATACGCAGTATTTT
TRBJ2-7 | . | TRBV7-9 | . | CASSLGVVDGSYEQYF | TGTGCCAGCAGCTTGGGTGTTGTGGACGGGTCCTACGAGCAGTACTTC